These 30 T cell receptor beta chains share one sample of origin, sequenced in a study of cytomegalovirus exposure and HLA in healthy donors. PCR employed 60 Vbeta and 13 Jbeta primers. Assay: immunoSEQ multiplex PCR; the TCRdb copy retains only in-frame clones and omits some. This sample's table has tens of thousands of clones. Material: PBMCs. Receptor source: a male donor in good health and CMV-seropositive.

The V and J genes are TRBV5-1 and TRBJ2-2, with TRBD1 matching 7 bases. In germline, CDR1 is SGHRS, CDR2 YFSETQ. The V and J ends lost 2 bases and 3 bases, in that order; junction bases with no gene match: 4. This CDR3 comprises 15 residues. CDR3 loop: CASSLGGGYTGELFF. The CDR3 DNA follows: TGCGCCAGCAGCTTAGGGGGCGGATACACCGGGGAGCTGTTTTTT.

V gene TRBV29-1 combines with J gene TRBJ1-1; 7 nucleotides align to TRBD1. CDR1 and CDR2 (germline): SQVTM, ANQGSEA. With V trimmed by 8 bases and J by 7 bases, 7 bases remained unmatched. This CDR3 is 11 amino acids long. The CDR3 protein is CSRPGGVEAFF. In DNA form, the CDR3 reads TGCAGCAGACCAGGGGGAGTTGAAGCTTTCTTT. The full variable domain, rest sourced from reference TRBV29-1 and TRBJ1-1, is SAVISQKPSRDICQRGTSLTIQCQVDSQVTMMFWYRQQPGQSLTLIATANQGSEATYESGFVIDKFPISRPNLTFSTLTVSNMSPEDSSIYLCSRPGGVEAFFGQGTRLTVV.

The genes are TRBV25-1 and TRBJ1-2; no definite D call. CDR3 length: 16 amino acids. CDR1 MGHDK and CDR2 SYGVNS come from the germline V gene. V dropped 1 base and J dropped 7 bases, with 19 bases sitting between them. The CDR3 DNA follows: TGTGCCAGCAGTGAATTAGGGAGGGAGGAAGTTCCTGGCTACACCTTC. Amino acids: CASSELGREEVPGYTF.

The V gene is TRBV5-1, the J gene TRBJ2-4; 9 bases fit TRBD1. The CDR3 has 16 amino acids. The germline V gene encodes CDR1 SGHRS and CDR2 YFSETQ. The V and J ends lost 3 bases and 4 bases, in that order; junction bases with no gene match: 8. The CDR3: CASSYGQGNLKNIQYF. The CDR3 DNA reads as TGCGCCAGCAGCTATGGACAGGGGAACTTAAAAAACATTCAGTACTTC.

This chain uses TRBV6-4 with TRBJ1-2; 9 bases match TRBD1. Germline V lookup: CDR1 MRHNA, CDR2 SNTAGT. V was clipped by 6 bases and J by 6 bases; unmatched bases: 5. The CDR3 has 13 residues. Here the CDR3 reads CASRETGGNGYTF. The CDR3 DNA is TGTGCCAGCAGGGAAACAGGGGGCAATGGCTACACCTTC.

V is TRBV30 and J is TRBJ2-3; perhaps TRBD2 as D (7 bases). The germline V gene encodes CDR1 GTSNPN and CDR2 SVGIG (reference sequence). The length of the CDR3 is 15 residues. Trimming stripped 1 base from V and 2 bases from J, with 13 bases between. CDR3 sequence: CAWSELAGATDTQYF. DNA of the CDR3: TGTGCCTGGAGTGAACTGGCGGGGGCCACAGATACGCAGTATTTT.

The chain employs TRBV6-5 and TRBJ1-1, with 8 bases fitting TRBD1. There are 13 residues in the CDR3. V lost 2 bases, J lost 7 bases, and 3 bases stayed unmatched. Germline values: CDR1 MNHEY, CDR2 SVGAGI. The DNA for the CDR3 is TGTGCCAGCAGTTACATAGGACAGGGTGAAGCTTTCTTT. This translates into CASSYIGQGEAFF.

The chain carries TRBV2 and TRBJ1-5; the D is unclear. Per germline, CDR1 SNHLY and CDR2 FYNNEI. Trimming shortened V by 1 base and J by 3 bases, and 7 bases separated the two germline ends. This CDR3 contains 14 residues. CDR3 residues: CASSEGQNNQPQHF. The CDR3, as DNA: TGTGCCAGCAGTGAAGGGCAGAACAATCAGCCCCAGCATTTT.

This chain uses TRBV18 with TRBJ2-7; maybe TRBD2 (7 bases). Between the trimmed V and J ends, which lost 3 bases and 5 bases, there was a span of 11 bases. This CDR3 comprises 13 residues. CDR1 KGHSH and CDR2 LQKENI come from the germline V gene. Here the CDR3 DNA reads TGTGCCAGCTCACCGGGGGGGCCAAACGAGCAGTACTTC. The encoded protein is CASSPGGPNEQYF. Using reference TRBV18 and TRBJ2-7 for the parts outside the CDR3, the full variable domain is NAGVMQNPRHLVRRRGQEARLRCSPMKGHSHVYWYRQLPEEGLKFMVYLQKENIIDESGMPKERFSAEFPKEGPSILRIQQVVRGDSAAYFCASSPGGPNEQYFGPGTRLTVT.

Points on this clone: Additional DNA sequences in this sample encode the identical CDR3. The CDR3 sequence is CASSPGTSANEQFF. CDR3 bases: TGCGCCAGCAGCCCGGGGACTAGTGCCAATGAGCAGTTCTTC. The chain combines TRBV5-1 with TRBJ2-1; 8 bases are shared with TRBD2. This CDR3 comprises 14 residues. The V and J ends lost 4 bases and 6 bases, in that order; junction bases with no gene match: 6. The germline V gene encodes CDR1 SGHRS and CDR2 YFSETQ.

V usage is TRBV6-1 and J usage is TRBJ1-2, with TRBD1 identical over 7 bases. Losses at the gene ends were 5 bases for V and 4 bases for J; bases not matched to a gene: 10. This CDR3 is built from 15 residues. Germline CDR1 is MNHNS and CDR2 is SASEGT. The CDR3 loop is CASSHYRGGGYGYTF. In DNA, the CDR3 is TGTGCCAGCAGTCACTACAGGGGCGGAGGCTATGGCTACACCTTC.

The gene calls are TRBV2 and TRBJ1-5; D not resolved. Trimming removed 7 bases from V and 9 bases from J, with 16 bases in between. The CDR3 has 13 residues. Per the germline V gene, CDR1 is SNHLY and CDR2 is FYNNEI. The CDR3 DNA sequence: TGTGCCAGCACTGGGGAGGTCCTGCGGCCCCAGCATTTT. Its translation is CASTGEVLRPQHF. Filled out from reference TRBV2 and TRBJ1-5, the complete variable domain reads EPEVTQTPSHQVTQMGQEVILRCVPISNHLYFYWYRQILGQKVEFLVSFYNNEISEKSEIFDDQFSVERPDGSNFTLKIRSTKLEDSAMYFCASTGEVLRPQHFGDGTRLSIL.

CDR3 amino acids: CASSSRGTGGREYF. The CDR3 DNA reads TGTGCCAGCAGTTCGCGCGGGACAGGGGGCAGGGAGTACTTC. The chain combines TRBV27 with TRBJ2-5; 12 bases line up with TRBD1. Germline V gene lookup returns CDR1 MNHEY and CDR2 SMNVEV (reference sequence). CDR3 length: 14 residues. V gave up 4 bases and J gave up 12 bases; unmatched junction bases: 9.

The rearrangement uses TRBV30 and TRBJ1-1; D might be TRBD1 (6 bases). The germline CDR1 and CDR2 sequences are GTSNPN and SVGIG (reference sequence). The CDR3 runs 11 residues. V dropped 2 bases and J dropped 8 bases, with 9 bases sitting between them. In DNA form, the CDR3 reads TGTGCCTGGAGTCCAACAGGGGAAGCTTTCTTT. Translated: CAWSPTGEAFF. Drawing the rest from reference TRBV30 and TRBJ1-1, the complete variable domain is SQTIHQWPATLVQPVGSPLSLECTVEGTSNPNLYWYRQAAGRGLQLLFYSVGIGQISSEVPQNLSASRPQDRQFILSSKKLLLSDSGFYLCAWSPTGEAFFGQGTRLTVV.

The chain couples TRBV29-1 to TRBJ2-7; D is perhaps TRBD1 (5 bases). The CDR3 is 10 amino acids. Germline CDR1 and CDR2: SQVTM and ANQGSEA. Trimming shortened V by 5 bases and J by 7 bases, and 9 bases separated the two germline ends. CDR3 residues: CSVFSGEQYF. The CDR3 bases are TGCAGCGTTTTCTCAGGGGAGCAGTACTTC.

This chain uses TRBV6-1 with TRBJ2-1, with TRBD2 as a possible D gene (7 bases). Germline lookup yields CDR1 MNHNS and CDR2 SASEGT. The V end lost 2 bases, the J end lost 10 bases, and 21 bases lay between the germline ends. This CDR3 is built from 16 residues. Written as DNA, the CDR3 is TGTGCCAGCAGTGAATGGGGGGGGGCAACCGGGGGCGAGCAGTTCTTC. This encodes CASSEWGGATGGEQFF.

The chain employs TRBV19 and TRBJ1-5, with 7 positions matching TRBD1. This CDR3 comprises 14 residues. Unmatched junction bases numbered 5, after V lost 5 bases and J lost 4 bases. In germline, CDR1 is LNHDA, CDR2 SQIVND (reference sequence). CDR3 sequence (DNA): TGTGCCAGTAGTTCCGGGACAGAAAATCAGCCCCAGCATTTT. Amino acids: CASSSGTENQPQHF.

The CDR3 spells CASRNRDLNSPLHF. The CDR3 nucleotides read TGTGCCAGCAGAAATCGGGACTTAAATTCACCCCTCCACTTT. The V and J genes are TRBV7-6 and TRBJ1-6, with a tentative D call TRBD1 (5 bases). Per germline, CDR1 SGHVS and CDR2 FNYEAQ. This CDR3 has 14 residues. V was clipped by 6 bases and J by 7 bases, with 13 bases between them.

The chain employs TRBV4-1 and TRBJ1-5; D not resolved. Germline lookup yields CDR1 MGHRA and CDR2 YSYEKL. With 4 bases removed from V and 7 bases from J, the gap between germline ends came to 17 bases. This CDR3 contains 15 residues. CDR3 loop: CASSRFWQVLQPQHF. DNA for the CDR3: TGCGCCAGCAGCCGCTTTTGGCAGGTCTTACAGCCCCAGCATTTT.

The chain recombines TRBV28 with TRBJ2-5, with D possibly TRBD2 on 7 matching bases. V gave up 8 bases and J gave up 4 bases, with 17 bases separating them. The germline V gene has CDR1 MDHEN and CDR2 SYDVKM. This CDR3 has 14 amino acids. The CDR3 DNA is TGTGCCAGCGAGGGGGGGAGGAATAGAGAGACCCAGTACTTC. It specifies CASEGGRNRETQYF. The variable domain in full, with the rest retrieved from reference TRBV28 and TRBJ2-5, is DVKVTQSSRYLVKRTGEKVFLECVQDMDHENMFWYRQDPGLGLRLIYFSYDVKMKEKGDIPEGYSVSREKKERFSLILESASTNQTSMYLCASEGGRNRETQYFGPGTRLLVL.

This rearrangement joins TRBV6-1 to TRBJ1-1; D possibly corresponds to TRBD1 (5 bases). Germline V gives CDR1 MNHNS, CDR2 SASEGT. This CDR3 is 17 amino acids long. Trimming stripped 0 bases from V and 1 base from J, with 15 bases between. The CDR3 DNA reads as TGTGCCAGCAGTGAAGCGCTTGGGGCAGGAACGAACACTGAAGCTTTCTTT. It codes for CASSEALGAGTNTEAFF.

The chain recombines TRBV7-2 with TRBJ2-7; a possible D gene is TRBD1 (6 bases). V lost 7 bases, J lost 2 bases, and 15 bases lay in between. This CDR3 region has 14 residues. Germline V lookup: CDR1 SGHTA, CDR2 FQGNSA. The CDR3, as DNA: TGTGCCAGCATCGCTATCCAGGGGCCCTACGAGCAGTACTTC. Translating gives CASIAIQGPYEQYF.

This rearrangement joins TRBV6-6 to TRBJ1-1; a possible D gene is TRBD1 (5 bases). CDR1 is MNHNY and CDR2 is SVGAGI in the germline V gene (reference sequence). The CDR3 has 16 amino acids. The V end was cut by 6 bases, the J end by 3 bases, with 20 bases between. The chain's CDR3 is CASSPPGQGSDTEAFF. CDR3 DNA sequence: TGTGCCAGCAGCCCCCCAGGGCAAGGATCGGACACTGAAGCTTTCTTT.

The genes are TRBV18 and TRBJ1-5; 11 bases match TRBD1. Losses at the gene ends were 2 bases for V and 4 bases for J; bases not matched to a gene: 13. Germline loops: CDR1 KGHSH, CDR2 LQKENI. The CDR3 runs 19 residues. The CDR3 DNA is TGTGCCAGCTCACCATGGACGAACGCAGGGACAGGGGGAAATCAGCCCCAGCATTTT. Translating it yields CASSPWTNAGTGGNQPQHF.

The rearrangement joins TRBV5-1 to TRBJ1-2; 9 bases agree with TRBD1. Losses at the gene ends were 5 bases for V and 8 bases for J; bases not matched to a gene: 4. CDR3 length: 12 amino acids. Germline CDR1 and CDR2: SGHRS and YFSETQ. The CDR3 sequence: CASRMGQGGYTF. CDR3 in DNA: TGCGCCAGCAGGATGGGACAGGGAGGCTACACCTTC.

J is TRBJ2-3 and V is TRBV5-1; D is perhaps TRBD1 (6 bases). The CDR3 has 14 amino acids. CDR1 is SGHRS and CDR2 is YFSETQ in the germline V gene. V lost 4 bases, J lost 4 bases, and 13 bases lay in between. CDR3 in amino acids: CASSDRQGPDTQYF. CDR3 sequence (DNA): TGCGCCAGCAGCGACCGGCAGGGGCCAGATACGCAGTATTTT.

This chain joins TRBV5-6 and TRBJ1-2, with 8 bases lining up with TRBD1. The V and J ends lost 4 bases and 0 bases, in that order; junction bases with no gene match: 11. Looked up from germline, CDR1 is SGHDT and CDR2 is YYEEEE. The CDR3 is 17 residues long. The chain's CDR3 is CASSLGQGIGANYGYTF. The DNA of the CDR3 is TGTGCCAGCAGCCTAGGACAGGGCATAGGAGCTAACTATGGCTACACCTTC.

CDR3 in amino acids: CASSGYGQHYNEQFF. CDR3 bases: TGTGCCAGCAGCGGATACGGACAGCACTACAATGAGCAGTTCTTC. The V call is TRBV9, the J call TRBJ2-1; tentative D call: TRBD1 (6 bases). The V gene lost 3 bases and the J gene lost 3 bases, with 13 bases spanning the gap. This CDR3 has 15 residues. Germline V gene data show CDR1 as SGDLS and CDR2 as YYNGEE. The variable domain in full, with the rest retrieved from reference TRBV9 and TRBJ2-1, is DSGVTQTPKHLITATGQRVTLRCSPRSGDLSVYWYQQSLDQGLQFLIQYYNGEERAKGNILERFSAQQFPDLHSELNLSSLELGDSALYFCASSGYGQHYNEQFFGPGTRLTVL.

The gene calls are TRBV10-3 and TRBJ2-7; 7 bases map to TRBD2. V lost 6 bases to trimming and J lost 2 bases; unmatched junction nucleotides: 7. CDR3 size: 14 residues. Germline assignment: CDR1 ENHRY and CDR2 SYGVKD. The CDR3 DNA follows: TGTGCCATCAGAGGCGGGGGAATGACCTACGAGCAGTACTTC. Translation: CAIRGGGMTYEQYF.

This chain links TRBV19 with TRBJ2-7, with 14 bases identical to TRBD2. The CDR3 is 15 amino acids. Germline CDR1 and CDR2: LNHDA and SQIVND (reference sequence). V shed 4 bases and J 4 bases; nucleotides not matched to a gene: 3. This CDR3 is CASSTGTSGRYEQYF. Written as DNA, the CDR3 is TGTGCCAGTAGTACGGGGACTAGCGGGAGATACGAGCAGTACTTC. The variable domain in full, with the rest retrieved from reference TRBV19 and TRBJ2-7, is DGGITQSPKYLFRKEGQNVTLSCEQNLNHDAMYWYRQDPGQGLRLIYYSQIVNDFQKGDIAEGYSVSREKKESFPLTVTSAQKNPTAFYLCASSTGTSGRYEQYFGPGTRLTVT.